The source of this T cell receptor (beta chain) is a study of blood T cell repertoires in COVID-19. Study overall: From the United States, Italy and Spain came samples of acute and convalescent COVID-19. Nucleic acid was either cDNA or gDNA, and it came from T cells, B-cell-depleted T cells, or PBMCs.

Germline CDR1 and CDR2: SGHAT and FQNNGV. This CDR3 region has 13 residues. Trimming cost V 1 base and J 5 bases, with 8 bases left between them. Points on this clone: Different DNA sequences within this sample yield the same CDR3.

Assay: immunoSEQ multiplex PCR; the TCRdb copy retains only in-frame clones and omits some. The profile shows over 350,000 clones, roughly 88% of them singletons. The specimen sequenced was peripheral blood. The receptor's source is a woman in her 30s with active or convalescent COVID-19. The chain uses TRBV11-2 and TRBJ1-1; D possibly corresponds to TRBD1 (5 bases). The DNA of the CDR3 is TGTGCCAGCAGCTTAGCAGGGCGTACTGAAGCTTTCTTT. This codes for CASSLAGRTEAFF.